This paragraph covers one T cell receptor beta chain sequence. Generated by immunoSEQ multiplex PCR, the TCRdb table keeps only in-frame clones and is missing some. The sample has around 40,000 clones, around 88% seen once; the top ten hold around 16%. The data belong to a study of PD-L1 blockade in urothelial cancer. Study-level information: Anywhere from 0 to 3 prior chemotherapy regimens had been received by patients.

Patient disease was locally advanced or metastatic urothelial carcinoma. The CDR3 runs 15 residues. The V end lost 5 bases, the J end lost 4 bases, and 17 bases lay between the germline ends. From germline, CDR1 is SGHTA and CDR2 FQGNSA. The sample in question was PBMCs, obtained around atezolizumab (anti-PD-L1) treatment. The gene calls are TRBV7-2 and TRBJ1-2; D remains ambiguous. The clonotype comes from a man in his sixties with urothelial cancer. The CDR3 coding sequence is TGTGCCAGCAGCCCAGCGGTCCGGGCAGGCTATGGCTACACCTTC. Translating it yields CASSPAVRAGYGYTF.